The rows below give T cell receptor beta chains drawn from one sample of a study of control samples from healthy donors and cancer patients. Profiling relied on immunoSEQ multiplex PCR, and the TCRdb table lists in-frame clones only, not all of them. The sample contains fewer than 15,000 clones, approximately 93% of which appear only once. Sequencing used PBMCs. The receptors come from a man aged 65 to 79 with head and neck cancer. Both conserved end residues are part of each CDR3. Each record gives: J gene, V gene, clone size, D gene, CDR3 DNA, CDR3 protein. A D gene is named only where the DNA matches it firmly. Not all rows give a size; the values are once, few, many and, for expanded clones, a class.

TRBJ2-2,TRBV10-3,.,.,TGTGCCATCAGTGACAAGGTGCTCGTGAGGACCACCGGGGAGCTGTTTTTT,CAISDKVLVRTTGELFF
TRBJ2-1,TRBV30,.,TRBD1,TGTGCCTGGAGTGTACGGACAGGGGGTGAGCAGTTCTTC,CAWSVRTGGEQFF
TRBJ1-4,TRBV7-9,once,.,TGTGCCAGCAGCTTAAGAGGGAGTGGGACTAATGAAAAACTGTTTTTT,CASSLRGSGTNEKLFF
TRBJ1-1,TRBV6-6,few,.,TGTGCCAGCAGTTACGGACAGAACACTGAAGCTTTCTTT,CASSYGQNTEAFF
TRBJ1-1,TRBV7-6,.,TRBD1,TGTGCCAGCAGTCGTCAGGGGGACACTGAAGCTTTCTTT,CASSRQGDTEAFF
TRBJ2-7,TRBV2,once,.,TGTGCCAGCAGTGTAGAGGATTCCTACGAGCAGTACTTC,CASSVEDSYEQYF
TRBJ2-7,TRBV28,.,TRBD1,TGTGCCAGCAGGGCCCCAACGGGACAGGGTTCGGGCGAGCAGTACTTC,CASRAPTGQGSGEQYF
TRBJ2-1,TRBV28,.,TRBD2,TGTGCCAGCACTACCTCTAGCGGGAGCGCCCTTTCCTACAATGAGCAGTTCTTC,CASTTSSGSALSYNEQFF
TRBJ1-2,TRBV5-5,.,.,TGTGCCAGCAGCTTGTCTTCCGGCAGGAACTATGGCTACACCTTC,CASSLSSGRNYGYTF
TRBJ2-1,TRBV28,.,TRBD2,TGTGCCAGCAGGCTAGCGGGCTCCTACAATGAGCAGTTCTTC,CASRLAGSYNEQFF
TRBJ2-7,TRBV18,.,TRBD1,TGTGCCAGCTCACCCACAGGGGACCGCTCCTACGAGCAGTACTTC,CASSPTGDRSYEQYF
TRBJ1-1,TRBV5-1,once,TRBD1,TGCGCCAGCAGCTTACACAGGGGTGCTATGAACACTGAAGCTTTCTTT,CASSLHRGAMNTEAFF
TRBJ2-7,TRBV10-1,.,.,TGCGCCAGGACCAGGGGCCCGCGATACGAGCAGTACTTC,CARTRGPRYEQYF
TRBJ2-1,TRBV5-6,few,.,TGTGCCAGCAGCCGTCGTAGCGGCTTCGGGAATGAGCAGTTCTTC,CASSRRSGFGNEQFF
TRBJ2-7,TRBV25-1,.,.,TGTGCCAGCAGGGACAACCCCGGACGCTCCTCCTACGAGCAGTACTTC,CASRDNPGRSSYEQYF
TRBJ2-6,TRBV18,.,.,TGTGCCAGCTCACCATGGGTCGTCGAGGTCCTGACTTTC,CASSPWVVEVLTF
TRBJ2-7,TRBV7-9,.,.,TGTGCCAGCAGCCCTCGGGACACCCATCGGGAGCAGTACTTC,CASSPRDTHREQYF
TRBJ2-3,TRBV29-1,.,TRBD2,TGCAGCGTCTCTAGCGGGGGAGATACGCAGTATTTT,CSVSSGGDTQYF
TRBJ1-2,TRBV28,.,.,TGTGCCACCGTGAGTTATCGTAGCTATGGCTACACCTTC,CATVSYRSYGYTF
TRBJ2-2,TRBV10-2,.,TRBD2,TGCGCCAGCAGGCCTAGCGGGAGGGCCGGAACCGGGGAGCTGTTTTTT,CASRPSGRAGTGELFF
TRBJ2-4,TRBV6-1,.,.,TGTGCCAGCAGTGACCTCTTGGGAAATCGTCGCAAAAACATTCAGTACTTC,CASSDLLGNRRKNIQYF
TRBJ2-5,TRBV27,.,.,TGTGCCAGCAGTGACACAACAGCCGCGTACCAAGAGACCCAGTACTTC,CASSDTTAAYQETQYF
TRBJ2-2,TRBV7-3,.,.,TGTGCCAGCAGCTTAAACCCTAACACCGGGGAGCTGTTTTTT,CASSLNPNTGELFF
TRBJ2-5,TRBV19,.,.,TGTGCCAGTAGTATAGGGGGTACGGCCTCCCAAGAGACCCAGTACTTC,CASSIGGTASQETQYF
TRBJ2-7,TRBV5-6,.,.,TGTGCCAGCAGCTTGGCTGGAGTGAAGGTCCACGAGCAGTACTTC,CASSLAGVKVHEQYF
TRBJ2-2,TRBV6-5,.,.,TGTGCCAGCAAGGGGAGTCGTCCGAACACCGGGGAGCTGTTTTTT,CASKGSRPNTGELFF
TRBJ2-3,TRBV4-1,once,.,TGCGCCAGCAGCCAAGATAAGGCAGGGGACTCAGATACGCAGTATTTT,CASSQDKAGDSDTQYF
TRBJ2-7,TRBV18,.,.,TGTGCCAGCTCTACTCTGGCCTGGCTCGAGCAGTACTTC,CASSTLAWLEQYF
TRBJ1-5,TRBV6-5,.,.,TGTGCCAGCAGTTACTTCGGCGGGGGTAATCAGCCCCAGCATTTT,CASSYFGGGNQPQHF